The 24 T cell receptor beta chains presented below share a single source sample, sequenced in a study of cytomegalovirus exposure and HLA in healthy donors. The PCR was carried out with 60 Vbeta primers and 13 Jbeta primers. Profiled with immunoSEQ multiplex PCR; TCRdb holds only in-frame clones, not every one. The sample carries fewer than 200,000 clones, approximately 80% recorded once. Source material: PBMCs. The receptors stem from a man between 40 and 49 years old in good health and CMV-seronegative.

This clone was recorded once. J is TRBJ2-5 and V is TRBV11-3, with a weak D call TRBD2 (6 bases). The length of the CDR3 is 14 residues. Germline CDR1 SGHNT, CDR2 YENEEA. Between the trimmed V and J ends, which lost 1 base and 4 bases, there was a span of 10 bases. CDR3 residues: CASSLGGVGETQYF. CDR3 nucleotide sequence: TGTGCCAGCAGCTTAGGGGGGGTAGGAGAGACCCAGTACTTC. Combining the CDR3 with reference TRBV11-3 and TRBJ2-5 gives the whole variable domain EAGVVQSPRYKIIEKKQPVAFWCNPISGHNTLYWYLQNLGQGPELLIRYENEEAVDDSQLPKDRFSAERLKGVDSTLKIQPAELGDSAVYLCASSLGGVGETQYFGPGTRLLVL.

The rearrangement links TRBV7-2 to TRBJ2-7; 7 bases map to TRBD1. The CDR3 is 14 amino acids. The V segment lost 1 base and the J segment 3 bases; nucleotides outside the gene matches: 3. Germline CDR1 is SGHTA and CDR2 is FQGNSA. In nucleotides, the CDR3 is TGTGCCAGCAGCTTAGAGGCAGGGGGCTACGAGCAGTACTTC. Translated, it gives CASSLEAGGYEQYF. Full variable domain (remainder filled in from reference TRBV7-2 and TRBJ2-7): GAGVSQSPSNKVTEKGKDVELRCDPISGHTALYWYRQSLGQGLEFLIYFQGNSAPDKSGLPSDRFSAERTGGSVSTLTIQRTQQEDSAVYLCASSLEAGGYEQYFGPGTRLTVT.

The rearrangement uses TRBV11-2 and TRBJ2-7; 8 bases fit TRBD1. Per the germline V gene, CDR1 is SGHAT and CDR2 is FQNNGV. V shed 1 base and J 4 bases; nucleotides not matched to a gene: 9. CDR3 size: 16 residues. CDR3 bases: TGTGCCAGCAGCTTAGGTCGGGACAGGTTTTTGTACGAGCAGTACTTC. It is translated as CASSLGRDRFLYEQYF.

For the CDR3, the DNA is TGTGCCAGCAGCCAGGGGACACCTGAAGCTTTCTTT. It encodes CASSQGTPEAFF. The rearrangement uses TRBV5-4 and TRBJ1-1; D possibly corresponds to TRBD1 (6 bases). The CDR3 spans 12 residues. Germline V gives CDR1 SGHNT, CDR2 YYREEE (reference sequence). V was trimmed by 4 bases and J by 6 bases, leaving 10 bases between them.

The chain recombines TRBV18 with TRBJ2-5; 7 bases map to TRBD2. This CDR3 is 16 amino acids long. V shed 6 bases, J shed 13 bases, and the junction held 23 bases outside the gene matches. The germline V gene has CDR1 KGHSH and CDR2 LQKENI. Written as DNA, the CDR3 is TGTGCCAGCTCCGTAGCCGAAGTCGGACTAGGAGGGTCTCCGTACTTC. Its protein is CASSVAEVGLGGSPYF.

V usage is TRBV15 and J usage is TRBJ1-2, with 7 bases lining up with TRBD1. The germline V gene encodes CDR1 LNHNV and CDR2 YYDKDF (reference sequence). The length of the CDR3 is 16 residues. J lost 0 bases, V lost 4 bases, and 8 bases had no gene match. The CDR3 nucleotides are TGTGCCACCAGCACCGGGACAGCAGAGACTAACTATGGCTACACCTTC. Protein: CATSTGTAETNYGYTF.

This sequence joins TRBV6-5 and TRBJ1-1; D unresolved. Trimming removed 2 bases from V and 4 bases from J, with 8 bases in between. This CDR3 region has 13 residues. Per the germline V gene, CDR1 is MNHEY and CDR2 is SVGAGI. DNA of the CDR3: TGTGCCAGCAGTTACGCTGACACCACTGAAGCTTTCTTT. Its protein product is CASSYADTTEAFF.

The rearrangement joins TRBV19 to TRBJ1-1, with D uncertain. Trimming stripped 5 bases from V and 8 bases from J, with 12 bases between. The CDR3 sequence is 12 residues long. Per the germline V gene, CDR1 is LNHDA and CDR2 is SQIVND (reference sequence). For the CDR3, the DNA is TGTGCCAGTAGTCCCCGGGAGGGAGAAGCTTTCTTT. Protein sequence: CASSPREGEAFF.

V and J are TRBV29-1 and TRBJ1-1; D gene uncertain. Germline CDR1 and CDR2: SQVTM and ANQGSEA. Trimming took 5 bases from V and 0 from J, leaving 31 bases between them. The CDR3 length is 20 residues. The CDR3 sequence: CSVSLSLSEAVYELNTEAFF. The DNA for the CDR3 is TGCAGCGTTAGTCTCAGCTTGTCTGAGGCCGTGTATGAACTGAACACTGAAGCTTTCTTT.

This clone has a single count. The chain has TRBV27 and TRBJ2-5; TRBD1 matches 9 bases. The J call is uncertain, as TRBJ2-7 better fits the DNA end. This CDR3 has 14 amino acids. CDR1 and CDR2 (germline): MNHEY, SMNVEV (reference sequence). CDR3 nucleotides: TGTGCCAGCAGTTACGGGACAGGGCCCTACGAGCAGTACTTC. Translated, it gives CASSYGTGPYEQYF.

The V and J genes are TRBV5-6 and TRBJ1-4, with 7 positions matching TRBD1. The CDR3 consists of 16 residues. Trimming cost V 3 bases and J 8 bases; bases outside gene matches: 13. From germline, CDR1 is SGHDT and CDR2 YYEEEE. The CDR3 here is CASSSQKQGLGEKLFF. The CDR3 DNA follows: TGTGCCAGCAGCTCGCAAAAACAGGGGTTGGGAGAAAAACTGTTTTTT.

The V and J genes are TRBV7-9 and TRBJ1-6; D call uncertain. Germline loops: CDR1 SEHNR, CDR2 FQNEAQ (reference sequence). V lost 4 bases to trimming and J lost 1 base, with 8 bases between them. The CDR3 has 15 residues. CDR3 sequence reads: CASSSAGSYNSPLHF. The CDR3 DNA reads TGTGCCAGCAGCTCGGCGGGATCCTATAATTCACCCCTCCACTTT.

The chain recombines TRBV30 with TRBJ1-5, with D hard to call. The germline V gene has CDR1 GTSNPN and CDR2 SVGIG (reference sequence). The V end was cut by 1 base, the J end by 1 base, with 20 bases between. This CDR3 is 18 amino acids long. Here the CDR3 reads CAWSGIHGEKKSNQPQHF. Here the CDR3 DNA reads TGTGCCTGGAGTGGGATCCACGGGGAGAAGAAAAGCAATCAGCCCCAGCATTTT.

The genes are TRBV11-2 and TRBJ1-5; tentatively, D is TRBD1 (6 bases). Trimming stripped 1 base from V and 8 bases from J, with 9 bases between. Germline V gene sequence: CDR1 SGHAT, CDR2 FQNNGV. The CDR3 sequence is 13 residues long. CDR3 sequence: CASSLGTVEPQHF. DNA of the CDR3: TGTGCCAGCAGCTTAGGGACAGTTGAGCCCCAGCATTTT.

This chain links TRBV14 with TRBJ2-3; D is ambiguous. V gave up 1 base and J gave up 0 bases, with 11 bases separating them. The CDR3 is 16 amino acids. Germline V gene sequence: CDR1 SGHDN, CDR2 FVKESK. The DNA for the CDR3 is TGTGCCAGCAGCCAAGTGAGAACCACTAGCACAGATACGCAGTATTTT. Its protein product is CASSQVRTTSTDTQYF.

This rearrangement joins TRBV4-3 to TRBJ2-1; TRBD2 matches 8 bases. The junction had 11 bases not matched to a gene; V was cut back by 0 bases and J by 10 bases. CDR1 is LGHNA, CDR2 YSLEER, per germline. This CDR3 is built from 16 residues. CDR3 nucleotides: TGCGCCAGCAGCCAAGATGGCAGCGGGGGCTCCCGAGAGCAGTTCTTC. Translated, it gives CASSQDGSGGSREQFF.

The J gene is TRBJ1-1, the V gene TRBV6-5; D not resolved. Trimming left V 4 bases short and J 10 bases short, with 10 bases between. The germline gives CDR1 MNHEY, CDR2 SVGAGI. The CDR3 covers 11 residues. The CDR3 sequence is CASSSTRAAFF. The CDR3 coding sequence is TGTGCCAGCAGTTCCACTCGAGCAGCTTTCTTT.

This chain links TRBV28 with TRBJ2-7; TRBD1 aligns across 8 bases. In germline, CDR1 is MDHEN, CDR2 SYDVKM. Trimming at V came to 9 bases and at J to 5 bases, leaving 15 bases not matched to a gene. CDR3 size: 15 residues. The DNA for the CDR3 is TGTGCCAGTATTCCGGCCCCAGGGGGCGTCGACGAGCAGTACTTC. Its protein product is CASIPAPGGVDEQYF.

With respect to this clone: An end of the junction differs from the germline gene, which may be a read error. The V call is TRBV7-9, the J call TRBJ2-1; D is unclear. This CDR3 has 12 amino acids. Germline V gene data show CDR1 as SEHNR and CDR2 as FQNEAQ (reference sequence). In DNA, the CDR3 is TGTTCCAGCAGCTACGGTCTCGATGAGCAGTTCTTC. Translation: CSSSYGLDEQFF.

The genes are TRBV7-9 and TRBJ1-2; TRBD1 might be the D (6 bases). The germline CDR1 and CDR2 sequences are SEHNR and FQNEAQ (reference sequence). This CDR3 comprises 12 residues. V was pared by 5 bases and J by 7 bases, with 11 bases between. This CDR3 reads CASSAPQGGYTF. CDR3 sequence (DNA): TGTGCCAGCAGCGCCCCACAGGGTGGCTACACCTTC.

The CDR3 nucleotides read TGTGCCAGCAGCTTTAGCGCCGGGGAAGAAGCTTTCTTT. Its translation is CASSFSAGEEAFF. The rearrangement links TRBV7-2 to TRBJ1-1; D unclear. This CDR3 region has 13 residues. The V gene lost 3 bases and the J gene lost 8 bases, with 13 bases spanning the gap. Germline V CDR1 and CDR2: SGHTA, FQGNSA.

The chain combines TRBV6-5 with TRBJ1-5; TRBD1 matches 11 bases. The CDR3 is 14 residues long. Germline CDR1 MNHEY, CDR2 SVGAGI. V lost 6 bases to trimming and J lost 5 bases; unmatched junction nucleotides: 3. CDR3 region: CASRGQGEYQPQHF. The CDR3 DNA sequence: TGTGCCAGCAGGGGACAGGGGGAATATCAGCCCCAGCATTTT.

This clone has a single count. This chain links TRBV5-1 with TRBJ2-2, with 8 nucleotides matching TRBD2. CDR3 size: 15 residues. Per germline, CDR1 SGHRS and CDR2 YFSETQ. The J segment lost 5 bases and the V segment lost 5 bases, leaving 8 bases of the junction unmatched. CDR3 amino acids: CASSSRTSFTGELFF. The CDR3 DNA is TGCGCCAGCAGTTCCAGGACTAGCTTTACCGGGGAGCTGTTTTTT. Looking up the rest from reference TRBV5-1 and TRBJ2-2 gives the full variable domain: KAGVTQTPRYLIKTRGQQVTLSCSPISGHRSVSWYQQTPGQGLQFLFEYFSETQRNKGNFPGRFSGRQFSNSRSEMNVSTLELGDSALYLCASSSRTSFTGELFFGEGSRLTVL.

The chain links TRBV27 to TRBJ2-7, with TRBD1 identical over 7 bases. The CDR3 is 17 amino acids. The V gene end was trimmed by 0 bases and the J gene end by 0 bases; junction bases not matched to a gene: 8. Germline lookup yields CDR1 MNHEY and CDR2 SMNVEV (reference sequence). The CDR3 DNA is TGTGCCAGCAGTTTATCGCAGGGGGACGGACCCTCCTACGAGCAGTACTTC. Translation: CASSLSQGDGPSYEQYF.